This TCR beta chain was profiled in a study of T cell clusters in autoimmune cytopenias. CDR1 and CDR2 (germline): LNHDA, SQIVND (reference sequence). The CDR3 extends over 17 amino acids. Multiplex touch-down PCR amplified TRB using TRB-A and TRB-B pools in one tube. No DNA is given; TCRdb re-called the multiplex PCR reads and lists each CDR3 protein once. The sample yields some 5,000 distinct CDR3 sequences, of which the top ten take up approximately 55%. Some 38,000 genome equivalents of blood DNA were amplified for TRB. These data also formed part of another study, on T cell repertoires in aging, cancer and after chemotherapy.

The sample taken for sequencing was peripheral blood. The source is a human donor with chronic lymphocytic leukemia. The donor label of this sample is uncertain. J is TRBJ1-6 and V is TRBV19; TCRdb proposes TRBD1, but this gene call is untestable without DNA. CDR3 protein: CASSIATGSSYNLPLHF.